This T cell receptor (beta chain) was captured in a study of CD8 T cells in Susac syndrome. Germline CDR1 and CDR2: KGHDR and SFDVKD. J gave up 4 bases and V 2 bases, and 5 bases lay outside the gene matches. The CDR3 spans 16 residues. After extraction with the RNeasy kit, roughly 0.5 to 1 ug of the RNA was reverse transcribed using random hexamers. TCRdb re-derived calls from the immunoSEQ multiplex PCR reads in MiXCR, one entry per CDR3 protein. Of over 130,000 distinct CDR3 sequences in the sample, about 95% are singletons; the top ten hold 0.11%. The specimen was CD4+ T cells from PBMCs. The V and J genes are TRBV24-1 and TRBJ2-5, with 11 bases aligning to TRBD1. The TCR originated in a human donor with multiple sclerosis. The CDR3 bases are TGTGCCACCAGTGATTCTCCCGGACAGGGGGCAGAGACCCAGTACTTC. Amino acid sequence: CATSDSPGQGAETQYF.